This T cell receptor beta chain was identified in a study of blood T cell repertoires in COVID-19. For the study at large: Samples taken during acute and convalescent COVID-19 were collected in the United States, Italy and Spain. T cells, B-cell-depleted T cells, or PBMCs provided the cDNA or gDNA that served as material.

The assay was immunoSEQ multiplex PCR, and TCRdb's table has in-frame clones only and misses some. The table has 490,000 or so clones, 80% to 90% seen once. Trimming took 0 bases from V and 3 from J, leaving 10 bases between them. The length of the CDR3 is 15 residues. Germline loops: CDR1 LNHNV, CDR2 YYDKDF (reference sequence). Ages ranged from roughly 18 to 100 years, with residence in 24 US areas. Two negative PCRs, clearance, or symptom resolution characterized the recovered Cohort 3 donors. The rearrangement uses TRBV15 and TRBJ2-3; a possible D gene is TRBD2 (5 bases). The receptor was isolated from a woman aged 60 to 75 who had recovered from COVID-19. Source material: PBMCs or T cells enriched from blood (not recorded which). CDR3: CATSRDIGGTDTQYF. Written as DNA, the CDR3 is TGTGCCACCAGCAGAGATATCGGCGGGACAGATACGCAGTATTTT. The full variable domain, its missing parts supplied by reference TRBV15 and TRBJ2-3, is DAMVIQNPRYQVTQFGKPVTLSCSQTLNHNVMYWYQQKSSQAPKLLFHYYDKDFNNEADTPDNFQSRRPNTSFCFLDIRSPGLGDTAMYLCATSRDIGGTDTQYFGPGTRLTVL.